Each of the 29 T cell receptor beta chains below was sequenced from the same sample in a study of blood T cell repertoires in COVID-19. The repertoire was sequenced with immunoSEQ multiplex PCR; TCRdb's copy has only in-frame clones and lacks some. The sample gives hundreds of thousands of clones, approximately 88% of which show up once; roughly a tenth is in the top ten. The sample consisted of peripheral blood. These TCRs come from an older woman with COVID-19, enrolled during active disease.

The chain is built from TRBV11-3 and TRBJ2-5; 9 nucleotides agree with TRBD1. Trimming removed 5 bases from V and 5 bases from J; junction bases left unmatched: 6. CDR1 SGHNT and CDR2 YENEEA come from the germline V gene. The CDR3 extends over 14 amino acids. CDR3 protein: CASSPQGARETQYF. The DNA of the CDR3 is TGTGCCAGCAGCCCACAGGGGGCAAGGGAGACCCAGTACTTC.

The chain couples TRBV30 to TRBJ2-1, with 7 bases fitting TRBD1. With V trimmed by 1 base and J by 2 bases, 2 bases remained unmatched. CDR1 is GTSNPN, CDR2 SVGIG, per germline (reference sequence). The CDR3 runs to 14 residues. CDR3 sequence reads: CAWSGQGAYNEQFF. CDR3 in DNA: TGTGCCTGGAGTGGACAGGGAGCCTACAATGAGCAGTTCTTC.

The chain couples TRBV5-4 to TRBJ1-6; maybe TRBD1 (6 bases). Trimming stripped 4 bases from V and 0 bases from J, with 11 bases between. The CDR3 has 16 residues. Germline V gene data show CDR1 as SGHNT and CDR2 as YYREEE (reference sequence). The CDR3 loop is CASSLDSSSYNSPLHF. CDR3 coding DNA: TGTGCCAGCAGCCTGGACAGCAGCTCCTATAATTCACCCCTCCACTTT. Combining the CDR3 with reference TRBV5-4 and TRBJ1-6 gives the whole variable domain ETGVTQSPTHLIKTRGQQVTLRCSSQSGHNTVSWYQQALGQGPQFIFQYYREEENGRGNFPPRFSGLQFPNYSSELNVNALELDDSALYLCASSLDSSSYNSPLHFGNGTRLTVT.

V gene TRBV10-3 combines with J gene TRBJ2-5; D uncertain. The CDR3 is 12 residues long. Trimming pared 3 bases from V and 5 bases from J, leaving 7 bases between. Germline-derived CDR1 and CDR2 are ENHRY and SYGVKD. CDR3 nucleotides: TGTGCCATCAGTGACCTCCCTGAGACCCAGTACTTC. This sequence encodes CAISDLPETQYF.

There are a few counts of this clone. The J gene is TRBJ1-5, the V gene TRBV10-3, with 9 bases matching TRBD1. The junction had 4 bases not matched to a gene; V was cut back by 6 bases and J by 4 bases. The germline V gene has CDR1 ENHRY and CDR2 SYGVKD. The CDR3 covers 14 residues. CDR3 protein: CAIRAGTGNQPQHF. The CDR3 region has the DNA TGTGCCATCAGGGCCGGGACAGGGAATCAGCCCCAGCATTTT.

The chain's CDR3 is CASSITGTGSTGELFF. The CDR3 bases are TGCGCCAGCAGCATCACCGGGACAGGGTCCACCGGGGAGCTGTTTTTT. The chain has TRBV5-1 and TRBJ2-2; 9 bases are shared with TRBD1. This CDR3 region has 16 residues. CDR1 is SGHRS and CDR2 is YFSETQ in the germline V gene. The trim removed 4 bases at V and 4 bases at J, leaving 8 bases unmatched.

This chain uses TRBV11-3 with TRBJ1-1; D is unclear. Per germline, CDR1 SGHNT and CDR2 YENEEA. V was pared by 3 bases and J by 3 bases, with 8 bases between. The CDR3 is 13 amino acids. CDR3 protein: CASSFEEDTEAFF. In DNA, the CDR3 is TGTGCCAGCAGCTTCGAGGAAGACACTGAAGCTTTCTTT.

This rearrangement joins TRBV30 to TRBJ2-5; TRBD1 aligns across 7 bases. The CDR3 contains 12 residues. Germline lookup yields CDR1 GTSNPN and CDR2 SVGIG (reference sequence). Trimming removed 8 bases from V and 1 base from J; junction bases left unmatched: 4. The CDR3 region is CAGRDSQETQYF. In nucleotides, the CDR3 is TGTGCCGGCCGGGACAGCCAAGAGACCCAGTACTTC. Filled out from reference TRBV30 and TRBJ2-5, the complete variable domain reads SQTIHQWPATLVQPVGSPLSLECTVEGTSNPNLYWYRQAAGRGLQLLFYSVGIGQISSEVPQNLSASRPQDRQFILSSKKLLLSDSGFYLCAGRDSQETQYFGPGTRLLVL.

Regarding this clone: Other nucleotide sequences from this sample produce the same CDR3. The CDR3 DNA reads as TGCGCCAGCAGCTTGGCGGGAAACACTGAAGCTTTCTTT. Its translation: CASSLAGNTEAFF. The chain couples TRBV5-1 to TRBJ1-1; D gene uncertain. Between the trimmed V and J ends, which lost 0 bases and 2 bases, there was a span of 5 bases. The CDR3 length is 13 residues. CDR1 is SGHRS, CDR2 YFSETQ, per germline.

In this sample, this clone turned up once. V is TRBV30 and J is TRBJ1-5; 7 positions match TRBD1. CDR1 is GTSNPN and CDR2 is SVGIG in the germline V gene (reference sequence). The CDR3 extends over 14 amino acids. Trimming at V came to 3 bases and at J to 3 bases, leaving 5 bases not matched to a gene. CDR3 residues: CAWSVTGHNQPQHF. CDR3 DNA sequence: TGTGCCTGGAGCGTGACAGGGCACAATCAGCCCCAGCATTTT.

The V gene is TRBV30, the J gene TRBJ2-7; the match to TRBD1 covers 8 bases. This CDR3 spans 15 amino acids. CDR1 is GTSNPN, CDR2 SVGIG, per germline (reference sequence). Trimming at V came to 0 bases and at J to 2 bases, leaving 6 bases not matched to a gene. CDR3 bases: TGTGCCTGGAGTGTACCGGGACAGGCAGCCTACGAGCAGTACTTC. It specifies CAWSVPGQAAYEQYF.

This chain uses TRBV15 with TRBJ2-2, with TRBD1 as a possible D gene (5 bases). V shed 0 bases and J shed 4 bases, with 15 bases lying between them. The V gene's germline CDR1 is LNHNV and CDR2 YYDKDF (reference sequence). The CDR3 spans 17 residues. The CDR3 DNA is TGTGCCACCAGCAGAGAATTATCCGCAGGGCTCACCGGGGAGCTGTTTTTT. Its translation: CATSRELSAGLTGELFF.

The chain joins TRBV3-1 (or the pseudogene TRBV3-2) to TRBJ2-3, with D possibly being TRBD2 (6 bases). The CDR3 totals 14 residues. The germline V gene has CDR1 LGHDT and CDR2 YNNKEL (reference sequence). Trimming pared 4 bases from V and 5 bases from J, leaving 13 bases between. CDR3 protein: CASSLRTGEDTQYF. The CDR3 DNA reads as TGTGCCAGCAGCCTCCGTACGGGGGAAGATACGCAGTATTTT.

CDR3 in amino acids: CASSSSDRVDTQYF. In DNA form, the CDR3 reads TGTGCCAGCAGTTCTAGCGACCGGGTGGATACGCAGTATTTT. The rearrangement uses TRBV28 and TRBJ2-3; possible D gene TRBD2, 6 bases. Germline CDR1 MDHEN, CDR2 SYDVKM. The CDR3 totals 14 residues. The V end lost 4 bases, the J end lost 6 bases, and 14 bases lay between the germline ends.

This chain uses TRBV2 with TRBJ1-4; 8 nucleotides line up with TRBD1. CDR3 length: 15 residues. Germline loops: CDR1 SNHLY, CDR2 FYNNEI. Trimming cost V 8 bases and J 8 bases; bases outside gene matches: 13. The DNA of the CDR3 is TGTGCCAGCGGAATCCTGCAGGGGGCAGGAGAAAAACTGTTTTTT. Its translation is CASGILQGAGEKLFF.

A single count supports this clone. The chain links TRBV19 to TRBJ1-4; 8 positions agree with TRBD1. The germline V gene encodes CDR1 LNHDA and CDR2 SQIVND (reference sequence). Germline trimming cut 2 bases from V and 5 bases from J; bases unmatched to any gene: 4. The CDR3 is 15 amino acids. The CDR3 is CASSIPGTGNEKLFF. The DNA for the CDR3 is TGTGCCAGTAGTATACCCGGGACAGGAAATGAAAAACTGTTTTTT. The full variable domain, rest sourced from reference TRBV19 and TRBJ1-4, is DGGITQSPKYLFRKEGQNVTLSCEQNLNHDAMYWYRQDPGQGLRLIYYSQIVNDFQKGDIAEGYSVSREKKESFPLTVTSAQKNPTAFYLCASSIPGTGNEKLFFGSGTQLSVL.

This clone showed up just once. The chain couples TRBV14 to TRBJ2-7; 8 bases are shared with TRBD1. This CDR3 contains 15 residues. The ends lost 4 bases at V and 3 bases at J; junction bases unmatched: 8. Germline V CDR1 and CDR2: SGHDN, FVKESK. CDR3: CASSPRDRNYYEQYF. The CDR3 bases are TGTGCCAGCAGCCCCCGGGACAGGAATTACTACGAGCAGTACTTC.

The CDR3 coding sequence is TGTGCCAGCAGTACCCCGTGGACTACTAATTCACCCCTCCACTTT. Translation: CASSTPWTTNSPLHF. The rearrangement joins TRBV6-6 to TRBJ1-6; D remains unclear. Germline CDR1 and CDR2: MNHNY and SVGAGI (reference sequence). The V and J ends lost 5 bases and 6 bases respectively, with 14 bases between them. This CDR3 contains 15 residues.

This sequence joins TRBV6-5 and TRBJ1-2, with D tentatively TRBD1 (6 bases). V lost 0 bases and J lost 4, with 12 bases in between. CDR1 and CDR2 (germline): MNHEY, SVGAGI. CDR3 length: 15 residues. CDR3 amino acids: CASSYSGDTGYGYTF. CDR3 DNA sequence: TGTGCCAGCAGTTACTCTGGGGACACGGGCTATGGCTACACCTTC.

This sequence joins TRBV30 and TRBJ2-5; 9 positions match TRBD1. The V gene's germline CDR1 is GTSNPN and CDR2 SVGIG (reference sequence). V was pared by 3 bases and J by 5 bases, with 13 bases of the junction left unmatched. This CDR3 has 16 amino acids. The CDR3 DNA follows: TGTGCCTGGAGCCCCGACGTCGGACAGGGGTCCGAGACCCAGTACTTC. It codes for CAWSPDVGQGSETQYF.

This clone is a singleton in its sample. The V and J genes are TRBV19 and TRBJ1-1; possibly TRBD1 for D (5 bases). This CDR3 is 15 amino acids long. Trimming cost V 3 bases and J 7 bases, with 18 bases left between them. Per germline, CDR1 LNHDA and CDR2 SQIVND (reference sequence). The CDR3 sequence: CASSIISAGRNEAFF. CDR3 sequence (DNA): TGTGCCAGTAGTATTATATCGGCAGGGCGGAATGAAGCTTTCTTT.

The V and J genes are TRBV4-1 and TRBJ2-7; no firm D call. Trimming removed 0 bases from V and 6 bases from J, with 3 bases in between. The CDR3 runs to 11 residues. CDR1 is MGHRA, CDR2 YSYEKL, per germline. In DNA, the CDR3 is TGCGCCAGCAGCCAAGAGAGCGAGCAGTACTTC. Amino acids: CASSQESEQYF.

CDR3 in amino acids: CASSPWTSGRNEQFF. The CDR3 coding sequence is TGTGCCAGCAGTCCTTGGACTAGCGGGAGGAATGAGCAGTTCTTC. The V and J genes are TRBV6-6 and TRBJ2-1, with 14 bases identical to TRBD2. CDR1 and CDR2 from the germline V gene are MNHNY and SVGAGI (reference sequence). The V gene end was trimmed by 5 bases and the J gene end by 7 bases; junction bases not matched to a gene: 4. The CDR3 length is 15 residues.

The gene calls are TRBV5-4 and TRBJ1-1, with 12 bases lining up with TRBD1. The CDR3 loop spans 15 amino acids. CDR1 and CDR2 (germline): SGHNT, YYREEE (reference sequence). The J segment lost 11 bases and the V segment lost 2 bases, leaving 10 bases of the junction unmatched. The CDR3 nucleotides read TGTGCCAGCAGCTTTACCGGGACAGGGGGCAGAGGGGCTTTCTTT. Translated: CASSFTGTGGRGAFF.

V usage is TRBV4-1 and J usage is TRBJ2-1; TRBD2 agrees at 8 bases. Germline CDR1 is MGHRA and CDR2 is YSYEKL. The trim removed 2 bases at V and 4 bases at J, leaving 4 bases unmatched. There are 15 residues in the CDR3. The CDR3 DNA follows: TGCGCCAGCAGCCAACCCGGGACTAGTTACAATGAGCAGTTCTTC. Its translation is CASSQPGTSYNEQFF.

The genes are TRBV7-9 and TRBJ2-3; no reliable D call. The CDR3 spans 13 residues. V was shortened by 5 bases and J by 4 bases, with 10 bases between the two germline ends. The V gene's germline CDR1 is SEHNR and CDR2 FQNEAQ (reference sequence). The DNA for the CDR3 is TGTGCCAGCAGCCCCCCCTCAGCAGATACGCAGTATTTT. Protein: CASSPPSADTQYF.

The J gene is TRBJ2-7, the V gene TRBV10-3, with TRBD1 matching over 8 bases. This CDR3 is 16 amino acids long. Germline CDR1 is ENHRY and CDR2 is SYGVKD. V trimming: 0 bases; J trimming: 3 bases; junction bases outside the gene matches: 7. The CDR3 DNA reads as TGTGCCATCAGTGAGTCGACCGGACAGGGTCTCTACGAGCAGTACTTC. Its protein is CAISESTGQGLYEQYF.

The chain joins TRBV28 to TRBJ2-7, with 14 bases identical to TRBD2. There are 18 residues in the CDR3. V lost 5 bases to trimming and J lost 2 bases; unmatched junction nucleotides: 11. Germline CDR1 is MDHEN and CDR2 is SYDVKM. The CDR3 bases are TGTGCCAGCAGTACGACTAGCGGGAGGGCCGTCTCTACCTACGAGCAGTACTTC. This gives the protein CASSTTSGRAVSTYEQYF. The full variable domain, completed using reference TRBV28 and TRBJ2-7, is DVKVTQSSRYLVKRTGEKVFLECVQDMDHENMFWYRQDPGLGLRLIYFSYDVKMKEKGDIPEGYSVSREKKERFSLILESASTNQTSMYLCASSTTSGRAVSTYEQYFGPGTRLTVT.

This chain joins TRBV9 and TRBJ2-3, with TRBD1 identical over 8 bases. Germline V gene data show CDR1 as SGDLS and CDR2 as YYNGEE. V was clipped by 0 bases and J by 2 bases; unmatched bases: 5. The CDR3 consists of 16 residues. CDR3 nucleotide sequence: TGTGCCAGCAGCGTAGGTTCAGGGGGCTTCACAGATACGCAGTATTTT. Its translation is CASSVGSGGFTDTQYF.